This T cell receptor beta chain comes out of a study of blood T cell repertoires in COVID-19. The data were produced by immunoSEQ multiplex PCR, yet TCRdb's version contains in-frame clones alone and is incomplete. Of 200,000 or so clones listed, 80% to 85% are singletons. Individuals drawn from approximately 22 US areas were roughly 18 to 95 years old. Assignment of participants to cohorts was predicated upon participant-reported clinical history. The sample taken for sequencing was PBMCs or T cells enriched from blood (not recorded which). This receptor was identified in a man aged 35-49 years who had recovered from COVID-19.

CDR3 in DNA: TGTGCCAGCAGCCCACTCCCGGGGGTGAATGAAAAACTGTTTTTT. Protein product: CASSPLPGVNEKLFF. The rearrangement joins TRBV7-9 to TRBJ1-4, with D tentatively TRBD1 (5 bases). CDR1 and CDR2 from the germline V gene are SEHNR and FQNEAQ (reference sequence). This CDR3 is built from 15 residues. V lost 5 bases and J 5 bases, leaving 15 bases between the germline ends. Drawing the rest from reference TRBV7-9 and TRBJ1-4, the complete variable domain is DTGVSQNPRHKITKRGQNVTFRCDPISEHNRLYWYRQTLGQGPEFLTYFQNEAQLEKSRLLSDRFSAERPKGSFSTLEIQRTEQGDSAMYLCASSPLPGVNEKLFFGSGTQLSVL.